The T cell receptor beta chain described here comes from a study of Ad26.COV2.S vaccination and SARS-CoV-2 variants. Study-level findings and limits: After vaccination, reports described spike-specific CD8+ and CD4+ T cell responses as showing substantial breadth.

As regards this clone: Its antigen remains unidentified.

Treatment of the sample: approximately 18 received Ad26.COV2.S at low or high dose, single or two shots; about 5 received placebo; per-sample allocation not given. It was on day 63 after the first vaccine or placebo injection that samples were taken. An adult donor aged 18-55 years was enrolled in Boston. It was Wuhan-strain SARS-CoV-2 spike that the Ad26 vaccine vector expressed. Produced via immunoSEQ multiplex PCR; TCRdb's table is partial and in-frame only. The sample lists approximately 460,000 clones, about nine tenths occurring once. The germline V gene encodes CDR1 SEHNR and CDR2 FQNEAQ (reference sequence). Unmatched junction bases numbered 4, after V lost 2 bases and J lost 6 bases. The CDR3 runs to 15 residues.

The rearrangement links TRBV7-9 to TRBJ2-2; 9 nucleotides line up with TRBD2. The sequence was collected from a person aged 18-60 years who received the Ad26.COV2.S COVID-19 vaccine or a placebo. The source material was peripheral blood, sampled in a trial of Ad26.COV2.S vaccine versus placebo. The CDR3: CASSLSSGVSGELFF. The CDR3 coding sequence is TGTGCCAGCAGCTTATCTAGCGGGGTTTCCGGGGAGCTGTTTTTT.